The 19 T cell receptor beta chains below were found in one sample sequenced in a study of blood T cell repertoires in COVID-19. TCRdb's table, derived via immunoSEQ multiplex PCR, lists solely in-frame clones and lacks some. The data hold some 30,000 clones, with approximately 87% observed a single time. The sequenced sample was peripheral blood. All receptors derive from a human donor in a cohort sampled during active COVID-19.

The genes are TRBV5-1 and TRBJ1-2, with D perhaps TRBD1 (6 bases). The CDR3 is made up of 13 amino acids. The V end was cut by 4 bases, the J end by 5 bases, with 12 bases between. CDR1 is SGHRS and CDR2 is YFSETQ in the germline V gene. CDR3: CASSAGGAYGYTF. CDR3 DNA sequence: TGCGCCAGCAGCGCGGGGGGCGCGTATGGCTACACCTTC.

The rearrangement joins TRBV10-1 to TRBJ2-7; D ambiguous. Trimming took off 7 bases at V and 2 bases at J, with 12 bases between the two ends. The CDR3 is 13 amino acids. CDR1 WNHNN and CDR2 SYGVQD come from the germline V gene (reference sequence). The CDR3 protein is CASIYRGTYEQYF. In DNA, the CDR3 is TGCGCCAGCATCTATCGAGGAACCTACGAGCAGTACTTC.

This rearrangement joins TRBV12-5 to TRBJ1-6, with 7 bases fitting TRBD1. J gave up 8 bases and V 8 bases, and 6 bases lay outside the gene matches. Germline V lookup: CDR1 LGHNT, CDR2 FRNRAP. This CDR3 contains 13 residues. CDR3 protein: CASSGDRDSPLHF. For the CDR3, the DNA is TGTGCTAGTTCTGGGGACAGAGATTCACCCCTCCACTTT.

The chain is built from TRBV18 and TRBJ1-4; D gene uncertain. Germline CDR1 is KGHSH and CDR2 is LQKENI. The CDR3 is made up of 15 amino acids. V lost 2 bases, J lost 2 bases, and 9 bases lay in between. CDR3 loop: CASSPTMATNEKLFF. In DNA form, the CDR3 reads TGTGCCAGCTCACCAACAATGGCTACTAATGAAAAACTGTTTTTT.

The chain uses TRBV7-2 and TRBJ2-5; tentative D call: TRBD2 (5 bases). The CDR3 runs to 13 residues. CDR1 is SGHTA and CDR2 is FQGNSA in the germline V gene. Trimming removed 3 bases from V and 5 bases from J, with 10 bases in between. CDR3 residues: CASSFLGSETQYF. CDR3 in DNA: TGTGCCAGCAGCTTCTTGGGGAGCGAGACCCAGTACTTC.

This clone was seen at least ten times. This sequence joins TRBV9 and TRBJ2-7, with 7 bases that match TRBD1. V dropped 2 bases and J dropped 4; count of bases not matched to a gene: 6. The CDR3 extends over 14 amino acids. Per germline, CDR1 SGDLS and CDR2 YYNGEE. CDR3: CASSVTGSRYEQYF. CDR3 nucleotides: TGTGCCAGCAGCGTGACAGGGTCGCGTTACGAGCAGTACTTC.

This sequence joins TRBV4-1 and TRBJ2-7; TRBD1 matches 7 bases. The V segment lost 1 base and the J segment 1 base; nucleotides outside the gene matches: 4. The germline gives CDR1 MGHRA, CDR2 YSYEKL. The CDR3 has 15 residues. The CDR3 DNA follows: TGCGCCAGCAGCCAAGGTAGACAGGGATCCTACGAGCAGTACTTC. Its translation: CASSQGRQGSYEQYF.

V and J are TRBV12-3 or TRBV12-4 and TRBJ2-1; D gene uncertain. The CDR3 spans 11 residues. V was clipped by 3 bases and J by 8 bases, with 5 bases between them. CDR3 protein: CASSFHHEQFF. The CDR3 DNA is TGTGCCAGCAGTTTCCATCATGAGCAGTTCTTC.

This clone was seen just once. The V gene is TRBV5-6, the J gene TRBJ2-7, with TRBD1 identical over 9 bases. The CDR3 length is 17 residues. J lost 0 bases, V lost 1 base, and 8 bases had no gene match. Germline CDR1 and CDR2: SGHDT and YYEEEE. CDR3 loop: CASSLWTGALLSYEQYF. In DNA, the CDR3 is TGTGCCAGCAGCTTGTGGACAGGGGCTCTCCTCTCCTACGAGCAGTACTTC. The whole variable domain, filled in from reference TRBV5-6 and TRBJ2-7, reads DAGVTQSPTHLIKTRGQQVTLRCSPKSGHDTVSWYQQALGQGPQFIFQYYEEEERQRGNFPDRFSGHQFPNYSSELNVNALLLGDSALYLCASSLWTGALLSYEQYFGPGTRLTVT.

The V and J genes are TRBV19 and TRBJ2-6, with 7 bases fitting TRBD2. J lost 0 bases, V lost 4 bases, and 6 bases had no gene match. The length of the CDR3 is 17 residues. Germline CDR1 is LNHDA and CDR2 is SQIVND (reference sequence). This CDR3 is CASSTGGTSSGANVLTF. The CDR3, as DNA: TGTGCCAGTAGTACGGGGGGAACCTCCTCTGGGGCCAACGTCCTGACTTTC.

The rearrangement joins TRBV19 to TRBJ1-2; possibly TRBD1 for D (5 bases). In germline, CDR1 is LNHDA, CDR2 SQIVND (reference sequence). The CDR3 length is 14 residues. Trimming cost V 7 bases and J 4 bases, with 16 bases left between them. The CDR3 bases are TGTGCCAGTACCTTAGGGCAGGGATTCTATGGCTACACCTTC. It translates to CASTLGQGFYGYTF.

This clone is a singleton in its sample. The gene calls are TRBV5-8 and TRBJ2-7, with D maybe TRBD2 (7 bases). CDR1 and CDR2 (germline): SGHTS, YDEGEE. This CDR3 has 15 residues. V lost 0 bases and J lost 4, with 14 bases in between. CDR3 amino acids: CASSLGSRGAYEQYF. The CDR3 DNA follows: TGTGCCAGCAGCTTGGGTTCTCGGGGGGCGTACGAGCAGTACTTC. Full variable domain (remainder filled in from reference TRBV5-8 and TRBJ2-7): EAGVTQSPTHLIKTRGQQATLRCSPISGHTSVYWYQQALGLGLQFLLWYDEGEERNRGNFPPRFSGRQFPNYSSELNVNALELEDSALYLCASSLGSRGAYEQYFGPGTRLTVT.

This clone has only a few counts. The J gene is TRBJ2-2, the V gene TRBV19, with D perhaps TRBD2 (6 bases). Deletions cut 6 bases from V and 5 bases from J, with 16 bases between. In germline, CDR1 is LNHDA, CDR2 SQIVND (reference sequence). This CDR3 contains 15 residues. CDR3 protein: CASRFARSGTGELFF. In nucleotides, the CDR3 is TGTGCCAGTAGGTTCGCTCGGAGCGGGACCGGGGAGCTGTTTTTT.

This chain joins TRBV5-8 and TRBJ1-3; unclear D gene. Germline CDR1 and CDR2: SGHTS and YDEGEE. CDR3 length: 14 amino acids. With 5 bases removed from V and 3 bases from J, the gap between germline ends came to 12 bases. CDR3 bases: TGTGCCAGCAGAAACCCGATAGATGGAAACACCATATATTTT. Protein product: CASRNPIDGNTIYF.

The rearrangement links TRBV7-2 to TRBJ2-1; 7 bases align to TRBD2. Germline CDR1 reads SGHTA; CDR2 reads FQGNSA. V was pared by 2 bases and J by 5 bases, with 3 bases of the junction left unmatched. The CDR3 sequence is 14 residues long. CDR3 sequence: CASSLWGLNNEQFF. In DNA form, the CDR3 reads TGTGCCAGCAGCTTATGGGGACTAAACAATGAGCAGTTCTTC.

The rearrangement links TRBV28 to TRBJ1-1; D is unclear. The V gene's germline CDR1 is MDHEN and CDR2 SYDVKM. V was clipped by 6 bases and J by 1 base, with 12 bases between them. The CDR3 has 14 amino acids. The CDR3 sequence is CASRGRRGNTEAFF. In DNA form, the CDR3 reads TGTGCCAGCAGAGGGCGCCGGGGGAACACTGAAGCTTTCTTT.

This rearrangement joins TRBV7-3 to TRBJ2-5; the match to TRBD2 covers 7 bases. Unmatched junction bases numbered 14, after V lost 4 bases and J lost 3 bases. This CDR3 is 17 amino acids long. From germline, CDR1 is SGHTA and CDR2 FQGTGA. CDR3 nucleotide sequence: TGTGCCAGCAGCTCCATACACCTAGCGGTAAATAAAGAGACCCAGTACTTC. Translation: CASSSIHLAVNKETQYF.

The V gene is TRBV5-1, the J gene TRBJ2-1, with 10 bases aligning to TRBD1. Germline V gene sequence: CDR1 SGHRS, CDR2 YFSETQ. V lost 3 bases, J lost 6 bases, and 9 bases stayed unmatched. This CDR3 spans 16 amino acids. The chain's CDR3 is CASSYSDRGSSNEQFF. The CDR3, as DNA: TGCGCCAGCAGCTACTCGGACAGGGGGTCATCCAATGAGCAGTTCTTC. Variable domain in full (rest from reference TRBV5-1 and TRBJ2-1): KAGVTQTPRYLIKTRGQQVTLSCSPISGHRSVSWYQQTPGQGLQFLFEYFSETQRNKGNFPGRFSGRQFSNSRSEMNVSTLELGDSALYLCASSYSDRGSSNEQFFGPGTRLTVL.

In DNA form, the CDR3 reads TGTGCCATCATGCCGGGACAGGGTAAAGGGCAAGAGACCCAGTACTTC. Translating it yields CAIMPGQGKGQETQYF. V and J are TRBV10-3 and TRBJ2-5; TRBD1 agrees at 9 bases. V shed 7 bases and J 2 bases; nucleotides not matched to a gene: 11. From germline, CDR1 is ENHRY and CDR2 SYGVKD. This CDR3 has 16 amino acids.